Listed here is a single T cell receptor beta chain. Germline CDR1 MNHNS, CDR2 SASEGT. This CDR3 comprises 15 residues. Trimming removed 3 bases at V and 5 bases at J, with 14 bases between. The data derive from a study of shared T cell receptors in the human thymus. Generated by immunoSEQ multiplex PCR, the TCRdb table keeps only in-frame clones and is missing some. Of about 500,000 clones listed, about 84% are singletons. These data were likewise used in another study, on human thymus T cells. That source adds: Repertoires sampled from thymus and blood appeared biased in V and J gene usage.

This sequence was found in a boy in the first two years of life with a congenital heart defect. The genes are TRBV6-1 and TRBJ2-1; tentative D call: TRBD1 (6 bases). Sample: thymocytes. This CDR3 is CASSDNPGHNNEQFF. The CDR3 bases are TGTGCCAGCAGTGATAATCCGGGACATAACAATGAGCAGTTCTTC.